A selection of T cell receptor beta chains follows, all from one sample in a study of T cells in Graves' hyperthyroidism and ophthalmopathy. TCRdb recomputed calls from the multiplex PCR reads with MiXCR, one row per CDR3 protein. The repertoire has approximately 400,000 distinct CDR3 sequences, around 20% of them found once; the top ten carry over 35%. Sequenced material: blood. The receptors here all came from a man aged 18 to 30 with Graves' ophthalmopathy. The CDR3 runs from the conserved cysteine through the conserved F or W. A D gene is named only where the DNA matches it firmly. Clone size is shown for a subset of rows, as once, few, many or a class of expanded clone.

V	size	D	J	DNA	CDR3
TRBV19	few	NA	TRBJ1-4	TGTGCCACAGGACAGACTCGAGAAAAACTGTTTTTT	CATGQTREKLFF
TRBV5-1	many	NA	TRBJ2-1	TGCGCCAGCAGCTTGGCGGGGACGGCAAGCTCCTACAATGAGCAGTTCTTC	CASSLAGTASSYNEQFF
TRBV5-8	few	NA	TRBJ2-2	TGTGCCAGCAGCTTGGCCACAGACACCGGGGAGCTGTTTTTT	CASSLATDTGELFF
TRBV6-1	NA	NA	TRBJ1-2	TGTGCCAGCAGTGAAGCCGCAGCCATCTATGGCTACACCTTC	CASSEAAAIYGYTF
TRBV2	NA	NA	TRBJ2-1	TGTGCCAGCAGTGAAATCCCAGTCGGTGAGCAGTTCTTC	CASSEIPVGEQFF
TRBV2	many	NA	TRBJ1-1	TGTGCCAGCGGAGGGGGACTGTACTGGAGTACTGAAGCTTTCTTT	CASGGGLYWSTEAFF
TRBV28	many	TRBD2	TRBJ2-1	TGTGCCAGCCGCGCCGGACTAGCGGGGGGGCCGAGGAACAATGAGCAGTTCTTC	CASRAGLAGGPRNNEQFF
TRBV7-9	NA	TRBD2	TRBJ2-3	TGTGCCAGCAGTCGGGACTCTAGCGGGGTCGGGGATACGCAGTATTTT	CASSRDSSGVGDTQYF
TRBV28	many	NA	TRBJ1-2	TGTGCCAGCAGTTTAGAGGGAGGGGAGATCTTGGGCTACACCTTC	CASSLEGGEILGYTF
TRBV28	many	NA	TRBJ1-2	TGTGCCAGCAGTCGACAGTATGGCTACACCTTC	CASSRQYGYTF
TRBV6-1	NA	NA	TRBJ1-6	TGTGCCAGCAGGGACTATAATTCACCCCTCCACTTT	CASRDYNSPLHF
TRBV3-1	many	NA	TRBJ1-1	TGTGCCAGCACCAAAAGCCCGGGACAGAACACTGAAGCTTTCTTT	CASTKSPGQNTEAFF
TRBV5-1	many	NA	TRBJ1-5	TGCGCCAGCAGCTTGGCACAGGGCCTTCGGCCCCAGCATTTT	CASSLAQGLRPQHF